This T cell receptor beta chain was identified during a study of stem cell transplantation in POMP-related autoinflammatory disease. Background on the study: Defective thymoproteasomes were hypothesized to impair CD8+ T-cell positive selection. DNA chimerism showed 100% graft donor engraftment of neutrophils and platelets through one year. Study results and limitations: In PRAID patients, the number of distinct TRB V-J gene pairings was restricted.

PRAID featured prominent immunodeficiency. Generated by immunoSEQ multiplex PCR, the TCRdb table keeps only in-frame clones and is missing some. The table lists around 9,000 clones, 88% of them singletons. Of note for this clone: Its cognate antigen is unknown.

The sequence derives from a human patient with POMP-related autoinflammation and immune dysregulation (PRAID). Some T cells may be provided by the graft donor. The specimen was CD8+ T cells from PBMCs, collected after stem cell transplantation.

The CDR3 protein is CASSFWGGTDTQYF. The CDR3 region has the DNA TGCGCCAGCAGCTTTTGGGGGGGCACAGATACGCAGTATTTT. This rearrangement joins TRBV5-1 to TRBJ2-3; D is possibly TRBD2 (6 bases). Germline CDR1 SGHRS, CDR2 YFSETQ. The CDR3 has 14 amino acids. Trimming left V 2 bases short and J 1 base short, with 8 bases between.